The clone carrying this T cell receptor beta chain was detected ten times or more. Its target is not known. One junction end disagrees with the germline gene, perhaps due to a read error. This specimen comes from a study of T cell repertoires in cytomegalovirus infection. CDR3 length equals 12 residues. TCRdb re-called the reads with MiXCR, one entry per CDR3 protein. This table holds some 920,000 distinct CDR3 sequences, around 30% found once. The sample in question was cultured CD8+ T cells from PBMCs, obtained from culture after CMV antigen stimulation. This sequence joins TRBV12-3 or TRBV12-4 and TRBJ2-5; a weak D match, TRBD1 (5 bases). The receptor's source is a human donor in good health (CMV status not recorded). Some clones in this sample may be carry-over from other donors' samples. CDR3 nucleotides: TGTGCCAGCAGCTTAGGGGAAGAGACCCAGTACTTC. Protein sequence: CASSLGEETQYF.